One sample yielded the 28 T cell receptor beta chains listed below, sequenced in a study of identical twins. MiXCR, applied by TCRdb to the 5' RACE reads, yields one record per CDR3 protein. Here the sample spans around 1.7 million distinct CDR3 sequences, around a third being singletons. Sequencing used cord blood. The origin of the receptors is a newborn girl in good health.

The J gene is TRBJ2-3, the V gene TRBV12-3 or TRBV12-4; D gene unclear. CDR3 length: 12 residues. Trimming removed 7 bases from V and 5 bases from J, with 10 bases in between. CDR3 loop: CASTTRVDTQYF. The CDR3 region has the DNA TGTGCCAGCACAACCCGGGTAGATACGCAGTATTTT.

The table lists this clonotype with a few counts. The rearrangement uses TRBV10-3 and TRBJ2-1, with a possible D match to TRBD2 (6 bases). CDR3 length equals 14 residues. CDR1 and CDR2 (germline): ENHRY, SYGVKD. Between the trimmed V and J ends, which lost 2 bases and 12 bases, there was a span of 17 bases. The CDR3 bases are TGTGCCATCAGTGAGCAGAGCGGACTGGGGGGGCAGTTCTTC. It encodes CAISEQSGLGGQFF.

This clonotype was observed a few times. The gene calls are TRBV7-2 and TRBJ2-7, with D uncertain. The J call is in doubt because the DNA end fits TRBJ2-5 better. CDR1 is SGHTA, CDR2 FQGNSA, per germline. The CDR3 spans 13 residues. The CDR3: CASSLGPGVTQYF. The CDR3, as DNA: TGTGCCAGCAGCTTAGGACCCGGTGTGACCCAGTACTTC.

CDR3 amino acids: CASSYSGEENQHF. CDR3 nucleotides: TGTGCCAGCAGTTACTCCGGTGAGGAAAACCAGCATTTT. The chain has TRBV6-5 and TRBJ1-5; D is uncertain. V lost 0 bases to trimming and J lost 12 bases, with 12 bases between them. Germline V gene sequence: CDR1 MNHEY, CDR2 SVGAGI. The CDR3 sequence is 13 residues long.

In its sample, this clonotype was seen a few times. This chain links TRBV2 with TRBJ1-1, with TRBD1 matching over 7 bases. Germline lookup yields CDR1 SNHLY and CDR2 FYNNEI. The CDR3 is 15 residues long. After removal of 6 bases from V and 1 base from J, the junction contained 8 bases not matched to a gene. The CDR3 coding sequence is TGTGCCAGCAGGATACAGGGGACCTCGAACACTGAAGCTTTCTTT. Translating gives CASRIQGTSNTEAFF.

The rearrangement joins TRBV21-1 to TRBJ2-4; no DNA check was done on the table's D call, TRBD2. The J call may be mistaken, given a closer DNA end match to TRBJ2-7. TRBV21-1 is flagged as a pseudogene. CDR3 length: 18 residues. The CDR3 region is CALGGQLARTRPGNEQYF. Here the CDR3 DNA reads TGTGCCCTGGGGGGTCAACTTGCCCGGACTAGACCGGGAAACGAGCAGTACTTC.

This chain joins TRBV24-1 and TRBJ1-2; tentative D call: TRBD1 (5 bases). The CDR3 is made up of 15 amino acids. CDR1 and CDR2 (germline): KGHDR, SFDVKD. Trimming took off 3 bases at V and 3 bases at J, with 13 bases between the two ends. The CDR3 loop is CATSDPGTGDYGYTF. CDR3 DNA sequence: TGTGCCACCAGTGATCCAGGGACCGGGGACTATGGCTACACCTTC.

Points on this clonotype: A junction boundary mismatches the germline segment, possibly from a read error. The J gene is TRBJ2-7, the V gene TRBV6-6; D unclear. Germline-derived CDR1 and CDR2 are MNHNY and SVGAGI (reference sequence). There are 16 residues in the CDR3. The CDR3: CASGYSNRLIYYEQYF. The CDR3 bases are TGTGCCAGCGGTTACTCGAATCGTCTAATTTACTACGAGCAGTACTTC.

The V gene is TRBV4-2, the J gene TRBJ1-1, with a tentative D call TRBD1 (5 bases). This CDR3 has 15 residues. Germline CDR1 reads LGHNA; CDR2 reads YNFKEQ. V was trimmed by 4 bases and J by 0 bases, leaving 12 bases between them. For the CDR3, the DNA is TGTGCCAGCAGCCTGGGGAGACAGATGAACACTGAAGCTTTCTTT. Amino acids: CASSLGRQMNTEAFF.

A few counts support this clonotype. This chain uses TRBV5-1 with TRBJ2-1; TRBD2 matches at 7 bases. Germline V lookup: CDR1 SGHRS, CDR2 YFSETQ. The CDR3 length is 14 residues. The V and J ends lost 6 bases and 0 bases, in that order; junction bases with no gene match: 3. The CDR3 reads CASNGGGSYNEQFF. DNA for the CDR3: TGCGCCAGCAATGGCGGGGGCTCCTACAATGAGCAGTTCTTC. Full variable domain (remainder filled in from reference TRBV5-1 and TRBJ2-1): KAGVTQTPRYLIKTRGQQVTLSCSPISGHRSVSWYQQTPGQGLQFLFEYFSETQRNKGNFPGRFSGRQFSNSRSEMNVSTLELGDSALYLCASNGGGSYNEQFFGPGTRLTVL.

CDR3 bases: TGTGCCATCAGTGAGGGGGGCGGCTCCCGTGGGCAAGAGACCCAGTACTTC. Translating it yields CAISEGGGSRGQETQYF. The chain combines TRBV10-3 with TRBJ2-5, with D maybe TRBD1 (6 bases). The germline CDR1 and CDR2 sequences are ENHRY and SYGVKD. Between the trimmed V and J ends, which lost 2 bases and 2 bases, there was a span of 18 bases. The CDR3 runs 17 residues.

The chain joins TRBV21-1 to TRBJ1-2; the DNA was not compared with TRBD1, the D call given in the table. TRBV21-1 is classified as a pseudogene. CDR3 size: 14 residues. The CDR3 here is CASSNGGRDYGYIF. Here the CDR3 DNA reads TGTGCCAGCAGCAATGGGGGTCGGGACTATGGCTACATCTTC.

CDR3 DNA: TGCGCCAGCAGGCAGGGGGCGAACTACGAGCAGTACTTC. Translated, it gives CASRQGANYEQYF. The genes are TRBV5-1 and TRBJ2-7; TRBD1 matches at 8 bases. The germline V gene has CDR1 SGHRS and CDR2 YFSETQ. Unmatched junction bases numbered 4, after V lost 5 bases and J lost 3 bases. The CDR3 totals 13 residues. Based on the CDR3 plus reference TRBV5-1 and TRBJ2-7, the full variable domain is KAGVTQTPRYLIKTRGQQVTLSCSPISGHRSVSWYQQTPGQGLQFLFEYFSETQRNKGNFPGRFSGRQFSNSRSEMNVSTLELGDSALYLCASRQGANYEQYFGPGTRLTVT.

As concerns this clonotype: A read error may be the cause here, since a much bigger clone is one base away. The chain has TRBV3-1 and TRBJ2-7; perhaps D is TRBD1 or TRBD2 (5 bases each). Germline assignment: CDR1 LGHDT and CDR2 YNNKEL (reference sequence). Trimming pared 5 bases from V and 4 bases from J, leaving 24 bases between. The CDR3 loop spans 17 amino acids. The CDR3 reads CASSYGWSSGAGYEQYF. The CDR3, as DNA: TGTGCCAGCAGCTATGGCTGGTCTTCCGGGGCGGGTTACGAGCAGTACTTC.

This clonotype has more than one count but fewer than ten. This chain uses TRBV20-1 with TRBJ1-1, with D uncertain. V lost 0 bases and J lost 1, with 9 bases in between. Germline V gives CDR1 DFQATT, CDR2 SNEGSKA (reference sequence). The CDR3 runs 14 residues. CDR3 loop: CSARDPGENTEAFF. The CDR3 DNA follows: TGCAGTGCTAGAGATCCGGGAGAGAACACTGAAGCTTTCTTT.

This clonotype was counted only a few times. This rearrangement joins TRBV6-5 to TRBJ2-3; 7 bases line up with TRBD1. V was clipped by 0 bases and J by 4 bases; unmatched bases: 13. The CDR3 sequence is 18 residues long. Germline CDR1 MNHEY, CDR2 SVGAGI. CDR3 coding DNA: TGTGCCAGCAGTTACTCGAGTTTCTGGCCCAGGGGGTCAGATACGCAGTATTTT. Translated, it gives CASSYSSFWPRGSDTQYF.

This chain links TRBV19 with TRBJ2-5, with a tentative D call TRBD1 (6 bases). The CDR3 has 13 residues. Germline V CDR1 and CDR2: LNHDA, SQIVND (reference sequence). Trimming pared 7 bases from V and 5 bases from J, leaving 14 bases between. The CDR3 spells CASNGTTIETQYF. The CDR3 DNA is TGTGCCAGTAACGGGACAACCATTGAGACCCAGTACTTC.

This chain connects TRBV4-1 to TRBJ2-1; D call uncertain. Trimming cost V 4 bases and J 9 bases, with 10 bases left between them. This CDR3 comprises 12 residues. The germline V gene encodes CDR1 MGHRA and CDR2 YSYEKL. CDR3 loop: CASSLDIAEQFF. CDR3 DNA sequence: TGCGCCAGCAGCCTCGATATTGCTGAGCAGTTCTTC.

The chain carries TRBV25-1 and TRBJ2-2, with TRBD2 identical over 7 bases. Germline V gives CDR1 MGHDK, CDR2 SYGVNS. Losses at the gene ends were 6 bases for V and 1 base for J; bases not matched to a gene: 2. This CDR3 is 14 amino acids long. The DNA for the CDR3 is TGTGCCAGCAGATCTAGCGGGAACACCGGGGAGCTGTTTTTT. Translation: CASRSSGNTGELFF.

The chain joins TRBV4-1 to TRBJ2-3; 9 nucleotides line up with TRBD2. There are 18 residues in the CDR3. Trimming at V came to 1 base and at J to 2 bases, leaving 10 bases not matched to a gene. Per the germline V gene, CDR1 is MGHRA and CDR2 is YSYEKL. CDR3 sequence reads: CASSQGSAGGLPTDTQYF. CDR3 bases: TGCGCCAGCAGCCAAGGTTCAGCGGGAGGCCTCCCCACAGATACGCAGTATTTT.

The chain has TRBV9 and TRBJ1-4; D unclear. V lost 0 bases to trimming and J lost 6 bases, with 9 bases between them. CDR1 SGDLS and CDR2 YYNGEE come from the germline V gene. The length of the CDR3 is 14 residues. The CDR3 sequence is CASSVEGGYEKLFF. In nucleotides, the CDR3 is TGTGCCAGCAGCGTAGAAGGCGGTTATGAAAAACTGTTTTTT.

The chain joins TRBV2 to TRBJ2-5; a possible D gene is TRBD1 (5 bases). TRBJ2-7 explains the end of the DNA better; the J call may be wrong. This CDR3 region has 13 residues. Germline lookup yields CDR1 SNHLY and CDR2 FYNNEI. In nucleotides, the CDR3 is TGTGCCAGCAGTCAAGGGGTCAAGGCCGAGCAGTACTTC. This encodes CASSQGVKAEQYF.

The chain employs TRBV21-1 and TRBJ1-2. TRBV21-1 counts as a pseudogene. The CDR3 is made up of 14 amino acids. CDR3 nucleotides: TGTGCCAGCAGCAAAGCGGGCAAGAGGCCTGGCTACACCTTC. Protein product: CASSKAGKRPGYTF.

This clonotype was seen more than once but under ten times. The chain is built from TRBV6-2 or TRBV6-3 and TRBJ2-1, with 7 nucleotides matching TRBD1. Looked up from germline, CDR1 is MNHEY and CDR2 is SVGEGT. The CDR3 sequence is 15 residues long. With 4 bases clipped from V and 1 base from J, the junction kept 4 bases outside the gene matches. Here the CDR3 DNA reads TGTGCCAGCAGTTCCACAGGGGCTTCCTACAATGAGCAGTTCTTC. Translating it yields CASSSTGASYNEQFF.

The gene calls are TRBV5-1 and TRBJ1-1, with D tentatively TRBD1 (5 bases). The CDR3 loop spans 13 amino acids. Germline values: CDR1 SGHRS, CDR2 YFSETQ. The V gene lost 3 bases and the J gene lost 5 bases, with 11 bases spanning the gap. The CDR3 nucleotides read TGCGCCAGCAGCTCCATGGGGGGAACTGAAGCTTTCTTT. This gives the protein CASSSMGGTEAFF.

The chain links TRBV12-5 to TRBJ1-1; D is perhaps TRBD1 (5 bases). Trimming took off 3 bases at V and 2 bases at J, with 16 bases between the two ends. The CDR3 has 16 residues. Germline-derived CDR1 and CDR2 are LGHNT and FRNRAP. The CDR3: CASGFTPHRDNTEAFF. The CDR3 nucleotides are TGTGCTAGTGGTTTCACTCCTCACCGGGACAACACTGAAGCTTTCTTT.

This clonotype has just a few counts. The chain links TRBV25-1 to TRBJ1-2; D is undetermined. V was trimmed by 4 bases and J by 4 bases, leaving 7 bases between them. Germline lookup yields CDR1 MGHDK and CDR2 SYGVNS. The CDR3 consists of 12 residues. In DNA, the CDR3 is TGTGCCAGCAGTGGTCCGGTCTATGGCTACACCTTC. This translates into CASSGPVYGYTF.

CDR3: CSARSPNQPQHF. The CDR3 DNA follows: TGCAGTGCTAGAAGCCCCAATCAGCCCCAGCATTTT. V usage is TRBV20-1 and J usage is TRBJ1-5, with D uncertain. CDR3 size: 12 residues. V shed 2 bases and J shed 3 bases, with 5 bases lying between them. CDR1 DFQATT and CDR2 SNEGSKA come from the germline V gene (reference sequence).